This T cell receptor (beta chain) was sequenced during a study of CD8 T cells in Susac syndrome. Losses at the gene ends were 1 base for V and 5 bases for J; bases not matched to a gene: 13. CDR3 length equals 18 residues. The germline V gene has CDR1 LGHDT and CDR2 YNNKEL (reference sequence). RNA was extracted with the RNeasy kit, and a quantity of roughly 0.45 to 1 ug was reverse transcribed using random hexamers. The immunoSEQ assay covered 54 Vbeta and 13 Jbeta segments for CDR3. MiXCR, applied by TCRdb to the immunoSEQ multiplex PCR reads, yields one record per CDR3 protein. The table includes more than 65,000 distinct CDR3 sequences, about 94% detected once. From blood CD8+ and CD4+ T cells, the TCR beta chain was sequenced. Control patients had untreated stable or active relapsing-remitting multiple sclerosis by revised McDonald criteria. The CD8+ and CD4+ T cells were negatively isolated, with the TEMRA cells enriched by FACS.

V gene TRBV3-1 combines with J gene TRBJ1-1; 10 bases agree with TRBD1. This receptor was identified in a human donor with multiple sclerosis. The specimen sequenced was CD8+ T cells from PBMCs. The CDR3 DNA sequence: TGTGCCAGCAGCCAAGGGAGGGGACAGGGGCCCCGTGGGACTGAAGCTTTCTTT. Translation: CASSQGRGQGPRGTEAFF. The complete variable domain, with remaining parts taken from reference TRBV3-1 and TRBJ1-1, reads DTAVSQTPKYLVTQMGNDKSIKCEQNLGHDTMYWYKQDSKKFLKIMFSYNNKELIINETVPNRFSPKSPDKAHLNLHINSLELGDSAVYFCASSQGRGQGPRGTEAFFGQGTRLTVV.